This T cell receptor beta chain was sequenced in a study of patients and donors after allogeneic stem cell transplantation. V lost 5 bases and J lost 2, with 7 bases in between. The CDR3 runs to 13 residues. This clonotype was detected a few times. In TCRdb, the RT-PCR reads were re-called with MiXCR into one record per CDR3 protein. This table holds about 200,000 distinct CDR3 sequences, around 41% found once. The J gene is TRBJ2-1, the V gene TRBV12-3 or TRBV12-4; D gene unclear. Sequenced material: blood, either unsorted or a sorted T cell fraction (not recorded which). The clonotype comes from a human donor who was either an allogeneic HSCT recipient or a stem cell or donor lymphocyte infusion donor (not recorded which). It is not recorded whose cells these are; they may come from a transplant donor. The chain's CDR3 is CASSPRAYNEQFF. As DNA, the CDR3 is TGTGCCAGCAGTCCACGAGCCTACAATGAGCAGTTCTTC.